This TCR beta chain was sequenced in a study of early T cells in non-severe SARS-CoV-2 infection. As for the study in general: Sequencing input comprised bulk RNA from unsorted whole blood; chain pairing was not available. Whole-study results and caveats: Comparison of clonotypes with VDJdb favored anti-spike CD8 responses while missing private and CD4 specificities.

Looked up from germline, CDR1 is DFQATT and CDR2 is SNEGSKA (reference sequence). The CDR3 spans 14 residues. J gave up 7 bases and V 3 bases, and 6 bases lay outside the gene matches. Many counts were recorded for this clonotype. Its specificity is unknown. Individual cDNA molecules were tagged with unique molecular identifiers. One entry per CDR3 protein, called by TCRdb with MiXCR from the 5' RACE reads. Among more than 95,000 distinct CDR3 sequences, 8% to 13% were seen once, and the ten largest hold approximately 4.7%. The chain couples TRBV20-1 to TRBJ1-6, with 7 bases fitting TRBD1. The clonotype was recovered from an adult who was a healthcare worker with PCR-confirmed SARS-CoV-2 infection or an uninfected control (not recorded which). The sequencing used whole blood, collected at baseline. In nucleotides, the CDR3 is TGCAGTGCTAGCCTCGGACAGGAGAATTCACCCCTCCACTTT. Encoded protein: CSASLGQENSPLHF.